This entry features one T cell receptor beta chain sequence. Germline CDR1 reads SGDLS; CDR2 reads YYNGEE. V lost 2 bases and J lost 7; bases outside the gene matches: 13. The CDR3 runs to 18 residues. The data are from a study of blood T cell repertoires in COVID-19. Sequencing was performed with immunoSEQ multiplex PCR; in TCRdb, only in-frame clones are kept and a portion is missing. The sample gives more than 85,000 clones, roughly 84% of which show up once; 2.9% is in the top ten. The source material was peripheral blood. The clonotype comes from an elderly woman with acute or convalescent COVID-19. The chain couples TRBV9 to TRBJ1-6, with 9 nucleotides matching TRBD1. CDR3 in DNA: TGTGCCAGCAGCGTTTATCCCGACAGGGGGGGAGTCAATTCACCCCTCCACTTT. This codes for CASSVYPDRGGVNSPLHF.